This TCR beta chain is drawn from a study of cytomegalovirus exposure and HLA in healthy donors (dated by TCRdb to about 2017). Concerning the study at large: An earlier analysis of several hundred of the donors reported 250 to 350 Gb of sequence data and approximately 110 million unique TCR beta sequences from 150 million to 200 million T cells. A later genetic analysis used genome-wide SNP genotypes for about 60% of the roughly 700 donors, treating that subset as a discovery cohort. Roughly 5 DR-DQ haplotypes were treated as single units for association and clustering because of strong linkage in the cohort. An earlier analysis of approximately 640 of the donors applied high-throughput TCR beta sequencing to assess whether each TCR beta V gene segment acted as functional or pseudogenic. Approximately 300 gigabases of sequencing data and 91 million or so unique TCR sequences made up an early release that covered some 640 HLA-typed donors. A separate validation cohort of 100 to 150 different subjects was used in addition to the approximately 610-subject first cohort. A later analysis re-analyzed previously published TCR beta repertoires from roughly 690 donors and added high-resolution HLA genotyping to study TCR occurrence patterns. Typing coverage differed by locus: A, B, C, DRB1 and DQB1 were typed in roughly 629-640 donors, DQA1 in about 560, DPA1 in 600 to 610, and DPB1 in 472. Alongside the repertoire data, information on donor age, sex, ethnicity and CMV serostatus was compiled. The genetic ancestry cluster associated with self-reported Caucasian donors included 81% of the 398 genotyped donors. Using immunosequencing, the study profiled T cell repertoires from fewer than 700 subjects and related those repertoires to cytomegalovirus serostatus. Class I and class II HLA loci were covered by the typing at four-digit resolution. Among 300 to 500 genotyped donors of the cohort, an average of roughly 230,000 unique TCR beta nucleotide sequences was sequenced per donor, of which about 19% were non-productive. High-throughput TCR immunosequencing, statistical association of individual TCRs with disease status, and machine learning were combined to predict cytomegalovirus infection status. The study aimed to test whether signatures of past pathogen exposure could be identified by cataloging public T cell receptors. All discovery cohort repertoires had been generated on a single sequencing platform. In the later analysis, no new phenotypic data were used to find candidate immune exposures; instead, reliance was placed on TCR beta sequences and their occurrence across donors. Overall results and qualifications from the work: According to a later analysis, TCR association rates differed among HLA loci, with DRB1 alleles showing the most associated TCRs and HLA-C alleles showing the fewest. While some public TCRs were present in many individuals, most TCR sequences turned up only very rarely across donors. A later genetic analysis associated a missense DCLRE1C variant with V-gene and J-gene trimming of TCR beta chains, and an independent cohort replicated the association. A further reported finding was that TCR beta sequences accurately predicted the HLA-A and HLA-B alleles for most subjects in the first cohort. Presence/absence analyses assumed roughly uniform sequencing depth across donors, an assumption that may not hold. At a false discovery rate of 0.05, a later analysis linked around 15,000 TCR beta sequences to specific HLA alleles. It was suggested by the authors that the approach could potentially be generalized to other disease states and immunological phenotypes. According to a later analysis, parvovirus B19, influenza, CMV and Epstein-Barr virus appeared linked to several top co-occurrence clusters. The study listed 164 TCR beta chains as associated with cytomegalovirus. In both the original and validation cohorts, the classifier was reported to diagnose cytomegalovirus status with high specificity and sensitivity. When HLA alleles, especially DR and DQ, strongly co-occurred, attributing TCR associations to individual alleles was difficult. The only immune exposure information available for the cohort was CMV serostatus. Most CMV-associated TCR beta chains appeared to be HLA-restricted in a later analysis, and the HLA associations seemed to be driven largely by CMV exposure. In this cohort, only TCR beta chains were sequenced, and detectable features were limited by the absence of alpha or paired-chain data. In an earlier analysis of 587 of the donors, most TCR beta V segments were observed in productive rearrangements about 87% or about 30% of the time, broadly matching IMGT annotations. Because counts were too low, seventeen rarely observed V segments, including chromosome 9 orphons, were left out of the earlier analysis of 500 to 750 of the donors. In vitro tests confirmed that a few of the cytomegalovirus-associated TCR beta chains recognize cytomegalovirus antigens. HLA typing was unavailable for some donors at each locus, so association tests used only the typed subset. Compared with the roughly 700-donor mean, donors in an Asian-associated ancestry cluster had fewer N-insertions in productive TCRs, according to a later genetic analysis. Linkage disequilibrium might explain the correlated functional status among segregating V segments, but an unknown experimental factor could not be excluded. Compared with equally common non-associated chains, HLA-associated TCR beta chains in a later analysis were more clonally expanded and had lower generation probabilities. A group of highly shared sequence variants was considered likely to be a technical artifact of the sequencing pipeline.

Library method: the immunoSEQ multiplex PCR assay. For the multiplex PCR, a mixture combining 60 forward primers for TCR Vbeta segments and 13 reverse primers for TCR Jbeta segments was used. A multiplex PCR assay on genomic DNA amplified the CDR3 region of rearranged TCR beta genes. The amplified TCR beta libraries were sequenced on the Illumina HiSeq System as 87-base-pair reads. As for the original processing: A later analysis counted 75 million to 100 million unique TCR beta chains across the 650 to 700 repertoires, and around 9.9 million of these chains were shared by at least two donors. To remove PCR and sequencing errors, raw reads were error-corrected and collapsed into unique sequences using a nearest-neighbor algorithm that merged closely related sequences. CDR3 sequences were aligned to IMGT reference sequences to assign V, D and J gene segments. For a sequence to be retained, a match of at least six nucleotides to both a V gene segment and a J gene segment was required. A rearrangement counted as productive if the CDR3 had no stop codons and remained in frame with V and J, and every other rearrangement counted as non-productive. Following IMGT convention, CDR3 was defined as the stretch from the second conserved V-encoded cysteine up to the conserved J-encoded phenylalanine. Sequences without an unambiguous match to a single V gene segment were excluded from the earlier analysis of about 640 of the donors. In an earlier analysis of about 590 of the donors, a V segment was called functional when productive rearrangements were above 56.7%, and segregating when the standard deviation between donors exceeded 5%. A statistical classification framework was developed to diagnose cytomegalovirus status using the catalog of TCR beta chain sequences. V and J gene assignment, in a later analysis, came from comparing TCR nucleotide sequences with IMGT/GENE-DB human TR gene sequences. Using the TCRdist pipeline, a later analysis assigned CDR3 sequences along with most-parsimonious VDJ recombination scenarios. In a later analysis, each TCR beta chain was defined by its CDR3 amino acid sequence together with its V-gene family, and reads lacking a unique V-gene family were excluded. A later analysis removed several hundred highly shared, low-generation-probability nucleotide sequences to deal with suspected cross-contamination and a sequencing artifact. In a later analysis, a clonal expansion index for each public chain was calculated from normalized within-repertoire ranks of inferred template counts. In a later analysis, generation probabilities were computed with a VDJ recombination model fitted to out-of-frame rearrangements, and the resulting probabilities were checked against IGoR. In a later analysis, TCR-TCR, TCR-HLA and TCR-CMV co-occurrence was scored with hypergeometric tests, and a repertoire-size bias correction was applied to TCR pairs. A later analysis estimated false discovery rates by permuting HLA or CMV assignments 20 times. In a later analysis, co-occurring TCRs were grouped using DBSCAN, and TCRdist sequence similarity was added for clustering within HLA-allele-positive subsets. Repertoires with fewer than 30,000 or more than 120,000 public chains were left out of co-occurrence clustering, as were roughly five repertoires with anomalous nucleotide sharing. Drawn from immuneACCESS, this table holds only the in-frame rearrangements with V and J called that TCRdb kept. Clones are partly lost; checked studies trace under half to an unresolved V gene and leave the rest unexplained. That table furnishes V, J and clone size, whereas the DNA furnished D and trimming. This sample gives some 100,000 clones in total; less than 65% of them show up just once. The ten largest make up around 5.5% of the sample.

In total, around 600 healthy bone marrow donors made up the cohort. Cohort members were all nominally healthy when sampled, although unrecorded immune exposures were likely present. The donor tested CMV seropositive, placing the donor among the 289 seropositive members of the cohort. A peripheral blood sample was collected from each donor, and TCR beta sequencing was performed on peripheral blood mononuclear cells. Genomic DNA extraction from the blood cell samples was performed with the Qiagen DNeasy Blood Extraction Kit. As concerns this clone: This clone's antigen is unknown. The input lacks base qualities; no much larger clone sits a single base away. The same CDR3 is also encoded by other DNA sequences in this sample.

This sequence was found in a woman in her 30s in good health and CMV-seropositive. Sequenced input: PBMCs.

Read as DNA, the sequence is TGTGCCAGCAGTTTAGGGAGTTCCTACGAGCAGTACTTC. Translated, this is CASSLGSSYEQYF. The V and J segments used are TRBV28 and TRBJ2-7, and perhaps TRBD2 as D gene, on 5 matching bases. From a lookup of the germline V gene, CDR1 and CDR2 are MDHEN and SYDVKM. Between the V and J ends, shortened by 2 bases and 1 base respectively, the junction contains 6 bases. There are 13 amino acids in the CDR3, from cysteine to phenylalanine inclusive. Only the CDR3 portion is preserved as DNA: 39 bases, with reading frame beginning at the first base.